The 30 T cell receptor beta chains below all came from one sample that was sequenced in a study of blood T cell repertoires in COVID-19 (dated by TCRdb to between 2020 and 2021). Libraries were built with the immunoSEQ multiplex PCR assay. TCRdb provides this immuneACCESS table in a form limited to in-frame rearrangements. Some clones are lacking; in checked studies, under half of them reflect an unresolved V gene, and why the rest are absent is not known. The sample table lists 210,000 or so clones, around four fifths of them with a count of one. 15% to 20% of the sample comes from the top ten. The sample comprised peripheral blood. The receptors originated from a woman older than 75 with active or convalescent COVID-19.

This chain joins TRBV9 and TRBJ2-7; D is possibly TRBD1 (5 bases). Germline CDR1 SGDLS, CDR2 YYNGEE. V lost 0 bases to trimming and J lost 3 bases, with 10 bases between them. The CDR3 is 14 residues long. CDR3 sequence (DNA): TGTGCCAGCAGCGTAGGACTCAGGGACTACGAGCAGTACTTC. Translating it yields CASSVGLRDYEQYF.

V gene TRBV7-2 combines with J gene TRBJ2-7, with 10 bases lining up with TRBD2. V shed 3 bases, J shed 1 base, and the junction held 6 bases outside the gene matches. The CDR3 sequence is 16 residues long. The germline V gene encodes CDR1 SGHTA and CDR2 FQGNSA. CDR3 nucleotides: TGTGCCAGCAGCTTTACTAGCGGGGCTTCGTCCTACGAGCAGTACTTC. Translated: CASSFTSGASSYEQYF. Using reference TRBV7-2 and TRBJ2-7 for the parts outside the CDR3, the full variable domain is GAGVSQSPSNKVTEKGKDVELRCDPISGHTALYWYRQSLGQGLEFLIYFQGNSAPDKSGLPSDRFSAERTGGSVSTLTIQRTQQEDSAVYLCASSFTSGASSYEQYFGPGTRLTVT.

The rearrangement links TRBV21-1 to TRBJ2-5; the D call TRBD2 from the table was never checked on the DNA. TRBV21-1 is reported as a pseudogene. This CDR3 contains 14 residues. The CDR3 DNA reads TGTGCCAGCAGCAAACAGAGGGCCCCGAAGACCCAGTACTTC. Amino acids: CASSKQRAPKTQYF.

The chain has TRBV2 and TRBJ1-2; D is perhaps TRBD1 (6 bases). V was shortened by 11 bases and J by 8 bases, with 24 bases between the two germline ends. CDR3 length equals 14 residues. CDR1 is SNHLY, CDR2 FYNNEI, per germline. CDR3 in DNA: TGTGCCGGCAATAACAGGGCGGGGGCCGCCGGCTACACCTTC. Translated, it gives CAGNNRAGAAGYTF.

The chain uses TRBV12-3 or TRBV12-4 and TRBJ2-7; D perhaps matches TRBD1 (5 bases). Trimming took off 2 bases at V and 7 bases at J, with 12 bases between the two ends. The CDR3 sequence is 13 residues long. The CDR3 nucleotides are TGTGCCAGCAGTTTACAAGGGAAGGGGGAGCAGTACTTC. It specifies CASSLQGKGEQYF.

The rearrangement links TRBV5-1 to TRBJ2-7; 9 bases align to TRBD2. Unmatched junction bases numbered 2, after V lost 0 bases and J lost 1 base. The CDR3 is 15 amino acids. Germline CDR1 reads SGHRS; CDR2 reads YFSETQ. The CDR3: CASSLGLAGSYEQYF. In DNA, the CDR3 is TGCGCCAGCAGCTTGGGTCTAGCGGGGTCCTACGAGCAGTACTTC.

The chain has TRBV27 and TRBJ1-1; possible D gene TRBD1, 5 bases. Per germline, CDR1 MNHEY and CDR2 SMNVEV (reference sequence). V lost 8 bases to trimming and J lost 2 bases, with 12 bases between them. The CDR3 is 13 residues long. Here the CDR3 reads CASSRRGNTEAFF. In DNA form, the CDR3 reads TGTGCCAGCTCTAGGAGGGGTAACACTGAAGCTTTCTTT.

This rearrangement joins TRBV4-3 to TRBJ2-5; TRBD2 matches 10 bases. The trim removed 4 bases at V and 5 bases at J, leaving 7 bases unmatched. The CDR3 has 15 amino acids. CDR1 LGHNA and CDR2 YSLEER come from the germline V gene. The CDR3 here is CASSPSGGAFETQYF. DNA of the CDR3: TGCGCCAGCAGCCCCAGCGGGGGGGCCTTCGAGACCCAGTACTTC.

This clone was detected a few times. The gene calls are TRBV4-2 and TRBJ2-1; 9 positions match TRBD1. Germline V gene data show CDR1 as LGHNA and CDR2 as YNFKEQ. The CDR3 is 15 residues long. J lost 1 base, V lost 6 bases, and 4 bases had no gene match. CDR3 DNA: TGTGCCAGCAGGCCCGGGACAGGGTCCTACAATGAGCAGTTCTTC. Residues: CASRPGTGSYNEQFF.

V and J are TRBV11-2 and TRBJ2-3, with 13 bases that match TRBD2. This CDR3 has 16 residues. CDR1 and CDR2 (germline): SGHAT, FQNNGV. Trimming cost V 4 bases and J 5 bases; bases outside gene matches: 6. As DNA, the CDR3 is TGTGCCAGCAGCTCGTGGACTAGCGGGAGAGGAGATACGCAGTATTTT. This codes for CASSSWTSGRGDTQYF.

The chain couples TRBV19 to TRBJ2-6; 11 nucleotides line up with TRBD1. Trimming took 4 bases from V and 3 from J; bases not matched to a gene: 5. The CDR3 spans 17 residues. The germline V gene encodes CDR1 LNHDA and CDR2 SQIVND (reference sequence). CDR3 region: CASSNGQGALGANVLTF. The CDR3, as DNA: TGTGCCAGTAGTAACGGACAGGGGGCGCTTGGGGCCAACGTCCTGACTTTC.

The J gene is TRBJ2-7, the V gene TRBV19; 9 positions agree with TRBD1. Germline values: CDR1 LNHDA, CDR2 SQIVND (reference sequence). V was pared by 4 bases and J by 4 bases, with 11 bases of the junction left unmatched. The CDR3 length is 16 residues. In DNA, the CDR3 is TGTGCCAGTAGTACCACAGGGGGCGGAAATATGTACGAGCAGTACTTC. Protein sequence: CASSTTGGGNMYEQYF.

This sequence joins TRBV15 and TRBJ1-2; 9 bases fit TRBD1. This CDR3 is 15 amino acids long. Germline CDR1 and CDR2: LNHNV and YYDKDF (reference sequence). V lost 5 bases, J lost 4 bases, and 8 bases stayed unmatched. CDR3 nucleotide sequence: TGTGCCACCAGCGGGGGGGGACAGGGAGTCTATGGCTACACCTTC. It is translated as CATSGGGQGVYGYTF.

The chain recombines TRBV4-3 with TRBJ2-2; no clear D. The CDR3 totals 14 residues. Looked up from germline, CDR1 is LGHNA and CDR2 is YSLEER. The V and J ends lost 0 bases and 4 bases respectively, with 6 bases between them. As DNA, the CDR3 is TGCGCCAGCAGCCAAGATTATAGCACCGGGGAGCTGTTTTTT. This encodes CASSQDYSTGELFF.

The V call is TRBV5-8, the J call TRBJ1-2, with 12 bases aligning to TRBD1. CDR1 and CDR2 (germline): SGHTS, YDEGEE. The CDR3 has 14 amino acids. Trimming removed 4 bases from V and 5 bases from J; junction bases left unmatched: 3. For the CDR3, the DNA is TGTGCCAGCAGCCTGGGACAGGGGGCGTATGGCTACACCTTC. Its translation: CASSLGQGAYGYTF.

The CDR3: CASSSPGQGVIGYTF. CDR3 nucleotides: TGTGCCAGCAGCTCCCCGGGACAGGGGGTAATTGGCTACACCTTC. The chain is built from TRBV28 and TRBJ1-2; 11 bases agree with TRBD1. CDR3 length: 15 amino acids. Germline V gene lookup returns CDR1 MDHEN and CDR2 SYDVKM. With V trimmed by 6 bases and J by 7 bases, 10 bases remained unmatched.

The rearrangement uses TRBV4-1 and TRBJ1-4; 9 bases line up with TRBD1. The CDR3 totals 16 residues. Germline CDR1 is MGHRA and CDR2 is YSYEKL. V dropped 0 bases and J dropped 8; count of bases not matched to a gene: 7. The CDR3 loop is CASSQDGTGGVEKLFF. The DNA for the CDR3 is TGCGCCAGCAGCCAAGATGGCACAGGGGGCGTCGAAAAACTGTTTTTT.

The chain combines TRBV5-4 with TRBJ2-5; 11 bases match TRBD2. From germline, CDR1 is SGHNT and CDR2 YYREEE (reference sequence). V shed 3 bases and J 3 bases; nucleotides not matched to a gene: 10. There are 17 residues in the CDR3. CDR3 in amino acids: CASSSILTSGSKETQYF. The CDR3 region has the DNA TGTGCCAGCAGCTCCATCCTAACTAGCGGGAGCAAAGAGACCCAGTACTTC.

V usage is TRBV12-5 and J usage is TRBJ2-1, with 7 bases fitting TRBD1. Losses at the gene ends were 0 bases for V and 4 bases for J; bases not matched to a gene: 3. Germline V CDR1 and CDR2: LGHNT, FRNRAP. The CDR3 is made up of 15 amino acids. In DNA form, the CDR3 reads TGTGCTAGTGGTTTGGTACTACAGGGGTACAATGAGCAGTTCTTC. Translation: CASGLVLQGYNEQFF.

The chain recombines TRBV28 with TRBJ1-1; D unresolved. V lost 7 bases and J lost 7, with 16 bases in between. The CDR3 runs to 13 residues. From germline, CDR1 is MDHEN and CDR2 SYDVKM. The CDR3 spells CASTDPWRIEAFF. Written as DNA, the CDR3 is TGTGCCAGCACCGACCCCTGGCGGATTGAAGCTTTCTTT.

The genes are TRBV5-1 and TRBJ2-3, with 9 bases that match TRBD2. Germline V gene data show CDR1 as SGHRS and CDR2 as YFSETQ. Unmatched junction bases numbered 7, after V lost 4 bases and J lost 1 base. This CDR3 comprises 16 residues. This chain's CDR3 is CASSISGGPGTDTQYF. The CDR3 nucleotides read TGCGCCAGCAGCATTAGCGGGGGCCCGGGCACAGATACGCAGTATTTT.

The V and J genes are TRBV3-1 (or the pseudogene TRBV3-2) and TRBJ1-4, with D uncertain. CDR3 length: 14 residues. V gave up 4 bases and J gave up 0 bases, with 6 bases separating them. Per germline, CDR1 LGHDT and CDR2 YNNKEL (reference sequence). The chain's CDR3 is CASSPLATNEKLFF. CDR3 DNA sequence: TGTGCCAGCAGCCCCCTTGCAACTAATGAAAAACTGTTTTTT.

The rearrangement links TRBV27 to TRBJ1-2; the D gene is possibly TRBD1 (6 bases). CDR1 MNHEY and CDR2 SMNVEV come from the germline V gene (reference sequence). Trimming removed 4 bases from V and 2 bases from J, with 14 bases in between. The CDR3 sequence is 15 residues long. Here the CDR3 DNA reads TGTGCCAGCAGTTCTTTCGACAGGACGAACTATGGCTACACCTTC. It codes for CASSSFDRTNYGYTF.

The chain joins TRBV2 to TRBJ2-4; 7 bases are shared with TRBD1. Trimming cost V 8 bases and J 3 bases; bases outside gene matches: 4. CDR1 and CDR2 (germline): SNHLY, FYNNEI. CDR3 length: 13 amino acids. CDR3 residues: CASDRDVKNIQYF. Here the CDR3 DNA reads TGTGCCAGCGACAGGGACGTCAAAAACATTCAGTACTTC. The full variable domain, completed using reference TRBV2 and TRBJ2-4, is EPEVTQTPSHQVTQMGQEVILRCVPISNHLYFYWYRQILGQKVEFLVSFYNNEISEKSEIFDDQFSVERPDGSNFTLKIRSTKLEDSAMYFCASDRDVKNIQYFGAGTRLSVL.

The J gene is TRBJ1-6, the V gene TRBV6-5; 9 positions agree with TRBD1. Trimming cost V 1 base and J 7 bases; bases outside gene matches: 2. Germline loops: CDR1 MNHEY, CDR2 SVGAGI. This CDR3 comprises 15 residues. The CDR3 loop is CASSYFGQGNSPLHF. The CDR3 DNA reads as TGTGCCAGCAGTTACTTCGGACAGGGGAATTCACCCCTCCACTTT.

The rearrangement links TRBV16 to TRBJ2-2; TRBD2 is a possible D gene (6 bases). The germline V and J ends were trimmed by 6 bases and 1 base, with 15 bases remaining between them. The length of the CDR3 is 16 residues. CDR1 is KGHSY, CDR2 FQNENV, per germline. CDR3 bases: TGTGCCAGCAGTCTGACCCCAGCGGGGAACACCGGGGAGCTGTTTTTT. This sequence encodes CASSLTPAGNTGELFF.

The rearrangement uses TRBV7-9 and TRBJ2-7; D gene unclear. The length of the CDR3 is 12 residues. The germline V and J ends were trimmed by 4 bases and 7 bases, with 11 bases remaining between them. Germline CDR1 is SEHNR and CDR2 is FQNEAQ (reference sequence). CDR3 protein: CASSSERREQYF. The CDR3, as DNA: TGTGCCAGCAGCTCTGAGAGGAGAGAGCAGTACTTC.

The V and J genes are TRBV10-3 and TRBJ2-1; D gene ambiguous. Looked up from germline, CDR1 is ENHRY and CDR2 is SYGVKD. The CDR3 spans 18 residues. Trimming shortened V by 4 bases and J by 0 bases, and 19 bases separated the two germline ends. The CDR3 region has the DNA TGTGCCATCAGTGTTGATGGTCGATCGGGTAGCTCCTACAATGAGCAGTTCTTC. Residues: CAISVDGRSGSSYNEQFF.

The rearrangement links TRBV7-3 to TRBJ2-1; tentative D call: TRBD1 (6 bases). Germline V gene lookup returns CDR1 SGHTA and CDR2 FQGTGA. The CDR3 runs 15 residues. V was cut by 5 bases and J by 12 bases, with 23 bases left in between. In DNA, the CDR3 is TGTGCCAGCAGCCCTAGGGTCAGCCCGATGACAGGGCAGTTCTTC. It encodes CASSPRVSPMTGQFF.

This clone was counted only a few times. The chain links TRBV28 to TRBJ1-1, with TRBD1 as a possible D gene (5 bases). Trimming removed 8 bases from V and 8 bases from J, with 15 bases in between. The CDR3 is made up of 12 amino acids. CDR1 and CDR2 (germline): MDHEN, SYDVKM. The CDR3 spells CASFSARGEAFF. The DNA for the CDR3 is TGTGCCAGCTTTTCTGCCCGGGGGGAAGCTTTCTTT.